Included here is one T cell receptor (beta chain) sequence, with context. The junction had 6 bases not matched to a gene; V was cut back by 2 bases and J by 8 bases. Germline V lookup: CDR1 SGHDN, CDR2 FVKESK. The CDR3 is made up of 15 amino acids. The sample originates from a study of blood T cell repertoires in COVID-19. On the study more broadly: The samples span acute and convalescent COVID-19 from the United States, Italy and Spain.

This table comes from immunoSEQ multiplex PCR, and its TCRdb copy is limited to in-frame clones, with some not included. The top ten hold 1.2% of the sample, which has about 60,000 clones, 80% to 90% seen once. The sequence was obtained from a man aged 35 to 55 with acute or convalescent COVID-19. Sequenced material: peripheral blood. The chain links TRBV14 to TRBJ1-4, with 9 positions matching TRBD1. This CDR3 reads CASSQPGTGSEKLFF. CDR3 DNA sequence: TGTGCCAGCAGCCAACCCGGGACAGGGAGCGAAAAACTGTTTTTT.